Shown below are 17 T cell receptor beta chains from a single sample sequenced in a study of blood T cell repertoires in COVID-19 (dated by TCRdb to 2020 to 2021). Libraries were made using the immunoSEQ multiplex PCR assay. What TCRdb holds here is the immuneACCESS table cut down to in-frame rearrangements. Part of the clones is not present; checked against another copy, under half of the missing clones reflect an unresolved V gene, and the others are unexplained. Counted in this sample were hundreds of thousands of clones; around 88% of them appeared once. About an eighth of the sample comes from the top ten. Sequencing input: peripheral blood. Receptor source: a woman between 65 and 79 years old with COVID-19, enrolled during active disease.

The rearrangement joins TRBV7-9 to TRBJ1-4, with D unresolved. Trimming shortened V by 2 bases and J by 1 base, and 11 bases separated the two germline ends. This CDR3 is 16 amino acids long. Per the germline V gene, CDR1 is SEHNR and CDR2 is FQNEAQ (reference sequence). The CDR3 is CASSLTLGETNEKLFF. The CDR3 DNA sequence: TGTGCCAGCAGCTTAACCCTCGGGGAAACTAATGAAAAACTGTTTTTT.

J is TRBJ2-2 and V is TRBV28; 7 bases are shared with TRBD2. CDR1 and CDR2 from the germline V gene are MDHEN and SYDVKM. The CDR3 runs to 14 residues. V shed 11 bases, J shed 5 bases, and the junction held 11 bases outside the gene matches. The CDR3 protein is CAVLRPGGTGELFF. The DNA of the CDR3 is TGTGCCGTCCTCAGGCCCGGGGGGACCGGGGAGCTGTTTTTT.

The J gene is TRBJ2-7, the V gene TRBV5-6; possibly TRBD1 for D (6 bases). Between the trimmed V and J ends, which lost 3 bases and 7 bases, there was a span of 17 bases. The CDR3 covers 14 residues. CDR1 and CDR2 (germline): SGHDT, YYEEEE. CDR3 residues: CASSSEDSTQEQYF. CDR3 nucleotides: TGTGCCAGCAGCTCCGAGGACAGCACGCAGGAGCAGTACTTC.

This chain connects TRBV5-6 to TRBJ1-5; D may be TRBD1 (6 bases). Trimming took off 6 bases at V and 2 bases at J, with 15 bases between the two ends. Germline V gene lookup returns CDR1 SGHDT and CDR2 YYEEEE. This CDR3 is built from 15 residues. Written as DNA, the CDR3 is TGTGCCAGCACCAAATCAGGGGTGCGCAATCAGCCCCAGCATTTT. This sequence encodes CASTKSGVRNQPQHF.

The chain is built from TRBV9 and TRBJ1-4, with D unresolved. In germline, CDR1 is SGDLS, CDR2 YYNGEE. V was pared by 4 bases and J by 8 bases, with 18 bases between. CDR3 length: 15 residues. Here the CDR3 reads CASSIAALTGEKLFF. The CDR3 DNA reads as TGTGCCAGCAGCATAGCAGCGTTAACGGGGGAAAAACTGTTTTTT. The complete variable domain, with remaining parts taken from reference TRBV9 and TRBJ1-4, reads DSGVTQTPKHLITATGQRVTLRCSPRSGDLSVYWYQQSLDQGLQFLIQYYNGEERAKGNILERFSAQQFPDLHSELNLSSLELGDSALYFCASSIAALTGEKLFFGSGTQLSVL.

This sequence joins TRBV5-1 and TRBJ1-6, with D maybe TRBD1 (6 bases). The CDR3 has 15 residues. Trimming left V 0 bases short and J 10 bases short, with 14 bases between. Germline V CDR1 and CDR2: SGHRS, YFSETQ. CDR3 nucleotide sequence: TGCGCCAGCAGCTTGGATGACAGGCCAAGATCACCCCTCCACTTT. As protein: CASSLDDRPRSPLHF.

The V and J genes are TRBV11-2 and TRBJ1-1; D may be TRBD1 (5 bases). The CDR3 loop spans 17 amino acids. CDR1 and CDR2 (germline): SGHAT, FQNNGV. V lost 2 bases, J lost 4 bases, and 20 bases lay in between. The CDR3 bases are TGTGCCAGCAGCTTAATAAAGCGAGGGGAGGAAAGCACTGAAGCTTTCTTT. Amino acid sequence: CASSLIKRGEESTEAFF.

V and J are TRBV27 and TRBJ1-2; no clear D. Germline V lookup: CDR1 MNHEY, CDR2 SMNVEV (reference sequence). The CDR3 is 14 amino acids. Trimming removed 1 base from V and 0 bases from J, with 6 bases in between. The CDR3: CASSLFPANYGYTF. Here the CDR3 DNA reads TGTGCCAGCAGTTTATTCCCAGCTAACTATGGCTACACCTTC.

The chain joins TRBV4-2 to TRBJ2-7; D gene uncertain. CDR1 LGHNA and CDR2 YNFKEQ come from the germline V gene. The CDR3 length is 13 residues. The ends were cut back, 0 bases at V and 1 base at J, with 4 bases in the middle. The CDR3 coding sequence is TGTGCCAGCAGCCAAGAAATATCCTACGAGCAGTACTTC. It specifies CASSQEISYEQYF.

The J gene is TRBJ2-6, the V gene TRBV5-6, with D tentatively TRBD1 (6 bases). Trimming shortened V by 5 bases and J by 0 bases, and 18 bases separated the two germline ends. The germline V gene has CDR1 SGHDT and CDR2 YYEEEE. This CDR3 contains 18 residues. The CDR3 here is CASSPPPGHPSGANVLTF. The CDR3 bases are TGTGCCAGCAGTCCACCCCCGGGACACCCCTCTGGGGCCAACGTCCTGACTTTC.

The chain uses TRBV10-3 and TRBJ1-1; D might be TRBD1 (5 bases). Per the germline V gene, CDR1 is ENHRY and CDR2 is SYGVKD. V lost 7 bases to trimming and J lost 3 bases, with 12 bases between them. The CDR3 totals 13 residues. CDR3 protein: CAIMEGRDTEAFF. CDR3 nucleotides: TGTGCCATCATGGAGGGGAGGGACACTGAAGCTTTCTTT.

This clone was found a few times. V gene TRBV5-6 combines with J gene TRBJ2-7; the D is unclear. Germline V lookup: CDR1 SGHDT, CDR2 YYEEEE. The ends were cut back, 1 base at V and 5 bases at J, with 13 bases in the middle. The length of the CDR3 is 14 residues. The CDR3, as DNA: TGTGCCAGCAGCTTGTTGGTTAGTTCCCACGAGCAGTACTTC. This gives the protein CASSLLVSSHEQYF. The variable domain in full, completed from reference TRBV5-6 and TRBJ2-7, reads DAGVTQSPTHLIKTRGQQVTLRCSPKSGHDTVSWYQQALGQGPQFIFQYYEEEERQRGNFPDRFSGHQFPNYSSELNVNALLLGDSALYLCASSLLVSSHEQYFGPGTRLTVT.

V gene TRBV19 combines with J gene TRBJ2-7; tentatively, D is TRBD1 (5 bases). Germline values: CDR1 LNHDA, CDR2 SQIVND (reference sequence). The V end lost 1 base, the J end lost 6 bases, and 10 bases lay between the germline ends. The CDR3 runs to 13 residues. The CDR3 region is CASSIGPGIEQYF. The CDR3 DNA follows: TGTGCCAGTAGTATAGGGCCAGGGATCGAGCAGTACTTC.

Note on this clone: Without the conserved terminal phenylalanine or tryptophan, this CDR3 likely stems from a read error. No DNA is shown, since the ends of the CDR3 on it are uncertain; the CDR3 is the one TCRdb lists. V gene TRBV2 combines with J gene TRBJ1-1; the table's D call of TRBD1 was not tested on the DNA. Germline loops: CDR1 SNHLY, CDR2 FYNNEI. The CDR3 spans 10 amino acids, including both terminal residues. CDR3: CASSDGTGSV.

The chain recombines TRBV5-8 with TRBJ2-3; 10 bases fit TRBD2. With V trimmed by 1 base and J by 2 bases, 13 bases remained unmatched. The CDR3 runs 19 residues. From germline, CDR1 is SGHTS and CDR2 YDEGEE. The chain's CDR3 is CASSLKGLGLAGATDTQYF. CDR3 sequence (DNA): TGTGCCAGCAGCTTGAAAGGTTTGGGCCTAGCGGGGGCCACAGATACGCAGTATTTT.

This clone has just one count. V gene TRBV7-2 combines with J gene TRBJ2-1, with 8 bases identical to TRBD1. The germline CDR1 and CDR2 sequences are SGHTA and FQGNSA. Unmatched junction bases numbered 8, after V lost 7 bases and J lost 6 bases. This CDR3 contains 14 residues. The CDR3 protein is CASKTGQAFNEQFF. CDR3 coding DNA: TGTGCCAGCAAGACGGGACAGGCGTTCAATGAGCAGTTCTTC.

The chain joins TRBV24-1 to TRBJ2-5; no clear D gene. V lost 3 bases to trimming and J lost 5 bases, with 15 bases between them. CDR1 and CDR2 from the germline V gene are KGHDR and SFDVKD. CDR3 length: 15 amino acids. CDR3 amino acids: CATSDPTPPSETQYF. In DNA, the CDR3 is TGTGCCACCAGTGATCCCACTCCTCCCTCGGAGACCCAGTACTTC.